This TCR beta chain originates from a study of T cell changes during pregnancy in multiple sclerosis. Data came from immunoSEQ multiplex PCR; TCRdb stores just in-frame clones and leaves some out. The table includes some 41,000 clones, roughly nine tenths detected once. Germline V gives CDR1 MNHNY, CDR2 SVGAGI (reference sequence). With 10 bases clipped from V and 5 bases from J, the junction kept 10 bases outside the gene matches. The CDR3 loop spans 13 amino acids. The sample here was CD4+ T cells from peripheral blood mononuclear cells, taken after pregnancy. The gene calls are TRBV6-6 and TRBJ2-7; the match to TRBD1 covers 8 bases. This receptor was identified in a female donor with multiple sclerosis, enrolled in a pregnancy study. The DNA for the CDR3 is TGTGCCACCACCAGGGGGCAGGGCCACGAGCAGTACTTC. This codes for CATTRGQGHEQYF.